Below are 8 T cell receptor beta chains sequenced from a single sample in a study of OX40 agonist ivuxolimab in advanced cancers. Produced via immunoSEQ multiplex PCR; TCRdb's table is partial and in-frame only. The sample lists 66,000 or so clones, over 60% occurring once. This specimen consisted of CD4+ or CD8+ T cells sorted from blood, obtained in a trial of the OX40 agonist ivuxolimab. The receptors here all came from an adult with an advanced solid tumor such as melanoma, head and neck, liver or kidney cancer.

To note about this clone: The same CDR3 is also encoded by other DNA sequences in this sample. The gene calls are TRBV19 and TRBJ1-1; D unclear. CDR1 is LNHDA and CDR2 is SQIVND in the germline V gene (reference sequence). The ends were cut back, 5 bases at V and 0 bases at J, with 7 bases in the middle. The CDR3 covers 13 residues. CDR3 protein: CASSPQLNTEAFF. The CDR3 DNA is TGTGCCAGTAGTCCTCAACTGAACACTGAAGCTTTCTTT. The full variable domain, its missing parts supplied by reference TRBV19 and TRBJ1-1, is DGGITQSPKYLFRKEGQNVTLSCEQNLNHDAMYWYRQDPGQGLRLIYYSQIVNDFQKGDIAEGYSVSREKKESFPLTVTSAQKNPTAFYLCASSPQLNTEAFFGQGTRLTVV.

V usage is TRBV21-1 and J usage is TRBJ2-7; TRBD2 was called by the table and not checked on the DNA. TRBV21-1 is assigned pseudogene status. The CDR3 is made up of 17 amino acids. The CDR3 nucleotides read TGTGCCAGCAGCAAAGCGCTCTTGTCTAGCGGGAGCGACGAGCAGTACTTC. Encoded protein: CASSKALLSSGSDEQYF.

The rearrangement joins TRBV6-5 to TRBJ1-1; 7 bases fit TRBD1. V was clipped by 7 bases and J by 0 bases; unmatched bases: 8. The germline V gene encodes CDR1 MNHEY and CDR2 SVGAGI. This CDR3 comprises 15 residues. The CDR3 reads CASKGASSLNTEAFF. Here the CDR3 DNA reads TGTGCCAGCAAGGGGGCGTCCAGTCTGAACACTGAAGCTTTCTTT.

This clone has more than one count but fewer than ten. This sequence joins TRBV7-6 and TRBJ2-3; 7 positions agree with TRBD2. This CDR3 has 14 amino acids. With 5 bases clipped from V and 2 bases from J, the junction kept 4 bases outside the gene matches. Germline V gene sequence: CDR1 SGHVS, CDR2 FNYEAQ. This CDR3 reads CASSRDYNTDTQYF. The CDR3 DNA reads as TGTGCCAGCAGCCGGGACTACAACACAGATACGCAGTATTTT.

This clone was found a few times. V and J are TRBV5-6 and TRBJ2-2, with D unresolved. The length of the CDR3 is 15 residues. Looked up from germline, CDR1 is SGHDT and CDR2 is YYEEEE. V dropped 4 bases and J dropped 4 bases, with 14 bases sitting between them. The CDR3 DNA follows: TGTGCCAGCAGCCCTATGAGAAGGAGCACCGGGGAGCTGTTTTTT. It specifies CASSPMRRSTGELFF.

The DNA for the CDR3 is TGCGCCAGCAGGGCGGTTCTAAGGAACACCGGGGAGCTGTTTTTT. This sequence encodes CASRAVLRNTGELFF. V gene TRBV4-1 combines with J gene TRBJ2-2, with D unresolved. V lost 6 bases, J lost 1 base, and 12 bases lay in between. CDR1 MGHRA and CDR2 YSYEKL come from the germline V gene. The CDR3 loop spans 15 amino acids.

This clone was found a few times. J is TRBJ2-3 and V is TRBV5-6; 7 bases fit TRBD1. With 0 bases clipped from V and 1 base from J, the junction kept 2 bases outside the gene matches. Germline V gives CDR1 SGHDT, CDR2 YYEEEE. This CDR3 has 15 residues. The chain's CDR3 is CASSLEGAGTDTQYF. The CDR3 DNA follows: TGTGCCAGCAGCTTGGAGGGGGCAGGCACAGATACGCAGTATTTT. Using reference TRBV5-6 and TRBJ2-3 for the parts outside the CDR3, the full variable domain is DAGVTQSPTHLIKTRGQQVTLRCSPKSGHDTVSWYQQALGQGPQFIFQYYEEEERQRGNFPDRFSGHQFPNYSSELNVNALLLGDSALYLCASSLEGAGTDTQYFGPGTRLTVL.

The chain links TRBV30 to TRBJ1-6; tentatively, D is TRBD1 (6 bases). Germline loops: CDR1 GTSNPN, CDR2 SVGIG (reference sequence). This CDR3 has 17 residues. Trimming removed 2 bases at V and 6 bases at J, with 20 bases between. This CDR3 is CAWSPQRRGLVNSPLHF. As DNA, the CDR3 is TGTGCCTGGAGTCCACAGCGCAGGGGACTTGTTAATTCACCCCTCCACTTT.